The clone carrying this TCR beta chain was seen repeatedly, ten times or more. Its antigen is not known. CDR3-region Arm-PCR and iRepertoire HTBI primers produced the TCR beta libraries. TCRdb reprocessed the multiplex PCR reads via MiXCR and lists one record per CDR3 protein. The data hold around 480,000 distinct CDR3 sequences, with roughly a sixth observed a single time. Trimming removed 6 bases at V and 0 bases at J, with 12 bases between. Germline CDR1 reads DFQATT; CDR2 reads SNEGSKA (reference sequence). This CDR3 is 14 amino acids long. These data originate in a study of regulatory T cells in long-lasting Graves disease. Time point here: newly diagnosed GD, antithyroid drugs for less than 3 months. The TCR library was prepared using RNA isolated from PBMCs. Study observations and caveats: Exclusively peripheral blood, rather than thyroid tissue, was studied. Persistent patients shared about 2,800 public clonotypes among themselves. Newly diagnosed patients shared fewer, at 900 to 1,000.

The same sample was also studied in work on T cells in Graves' hyperthyroidism and ophthalmopathy. This second study notes: Blood also showed most of the thyroid clonotypes that were expanded above 0.001.

V usage is TRBV20-1 and J usage is TRBJ1-5, with D unclear. This clonotype originated in a woman aged 35 to 59 with Graves disease. Here the sequenced sample was peripheral blood mononuclear cells (PBMCs), taken at new diagnosis, from a patient treated with antithyroid drugs. CDR3 in DNA: TGCAGTGCCCCAGTAAGGTATAGCAATCAGCCCCAGCATTTT. Its protein product is CSAPVRYSNQPQHF.